Here is one TCR beta chain with its context. Sequencing used immunoSEQ multiplex PCR; TCRdb keeps in-frame clones, though not all of them. The sample contains about 170,000 clones, about 85% of which appear only once. This entry is derived from a study of blood T cell repertoires in COVID-19. This CDR3 is 16 amino acids long. Unmatched junction bases numbered 7, after V lost 0 bases and J lost 2 bases. Germline CDR1 reads SGHTS; CDR2 reads YDEGEE. The V call is TRBV5-8, the J call TRBJ2-5, with TRBD2 matching over 7 bases. Specimen: peripheral blood. This clonotype originated in a man in his 60s who had recovered from COVID-19. The CDR3 reads CASSLGLGTTQETQYF. The CDR3 DNA follows: TGTGCCAGCAGCTTGGGGCTAGGGACTACTCAAGAGACCCAGTACTTC. Combining the CDR3 with reference TRBV5-8 and TRBJ2-5 gives the whole variable domain EAGVTQSPTHLIKTRGQQATLRCSPISGHTSVYWYQQALGLGLQFLLWYDEGEERNRGNFPPRFSGRQFPNYSSELNVNALELEDSALYLCASSLGLGTTQETQYFGPGTRLLVL.